The clone carrying this T cell receptor (beta chain) was detected only a few times. The data were taken from a study of blood T cell repertoires in COVID-19. At the level of the study: Samples of COVID-19 (acute and convalescent) were obtained from the United States, Italy and Spain. PBMCs, B-cell-depleted T cells, or T cells were the source of the cDNA or gDNA that made up the material.

Authors' data handling: Amplification from reference gene primers served as the basis for estimated nucleated cell counts. Only in-frame clones appear in the TCRdb table, and some are missing; sequencing was by immunoSEQ multiplex PCR. The DNA gave D and trimming, while V, J and clone size come from that table. The profile covers approximately 170,000 clones, with around four fifths appearing a single time and roughly 2% taken by the ten largest. The CDR3 covers 15 residues. The V gene's germline CDR1 is SGHTA and CDR2 FQGNSA. V was trimmed by 5 bases and J by 2 bases, leaving 15 bases between them. This receptor was identified in a woman over 75 with acute or convalescent COVID-19. V usage is TRBV7-2 and J usage is TRBJ2-5, with D possibly being TRBD1 (7 bases). The source material was peripheral blood. The CDR3 spells CASSQRGDRQETQYF. The DNA for the CDR3 is TGTGCCAGCAGCCAGCGCGGGGACAGACAAGAGACCCAGTACTTC.